The clone carrying this T cell receptor beta chain has more than one count but fewer than ten. Its antigen remains unidentified. The data stem from a study of cytomegalovirus exposure and HLA in healthy donors. Regarding the study as a whole: It was reportedly the case that the classifier diagnosed cytomegalovirus status with high specificity and sensitivity. As a later analysis revealed, most CMV-associated TCR beta chains appeared HLA-restricted.

A multiplex PCR was run with 60 Vbeta primers and 13 Jbeta primers. Profiled with immunoSEQ multiplex PCR; TCRdb holds only in-frame clones, not every one. Here the sample spans under 170,000 clones, about 85% being singletons. The germline V gene has CDR1 SGHVS and CDR2 FNYEAQ. Trimming stripped 6 bases from V and 0 bases from J, with 21 bases between. The CDR3 covers 19 residues. Input material: PBMCs. The chain combines TRBV7-6 with TRBJ2-6; tentative D call: TRBD2 (6 bases). The TCR sequence derives from a human donor in good health. CDR3: CASSRAGLGGFSGANVLTF. As DNA, the CDR3 is TGTGCCAGCAGTAGGGCAGGCTTGGGGGGATTCTCTGGGGCCAACGTCCTGACTTTC.